This TCR beta chain was recorded in a study of preoperative IRX-2 immunotherapy in early breast cancer. V lost 2 bases, J lost 8 bases, and 16 bases lay in between. The CDR3 loop spans 15 amino acids. Germline V gene sequence: CDR1 SGHRS, CDR2 YFSETQ. Produced via immunoSEQ multiplex PCR; TCRdb's table is partial and in-frame only. The table includes some 2,000 clones, 67% detected once. Treatment reported: preoperative locoregional IRX-2 cytokine immunotherapy. Preoperative locoregional IRX-2 cytokine immunotherapy was tested in the phase Ib source study. The sequencing used tumor tissue, collected before IRX-2 immunotherapy. The V gene is TRBV5-1, the J gene TRBJ1-4; no definite D call. This receptor was taken from a human donor with breast cancer. The CDR3 coding sequence is TGCGCCAGCAGCTTCGGGAATGGGTTTATGGAAAAACTGTTTTTT. Protein sequence: CASSFGNGFMEKLFF.